This T cell receptor (beta chain) was captured by sequencing in a study of T-cell memory formation after mild COVID-19. Study-wide background: The study found TCR clusters largely donor specific.

Per germline, CDR1 KGHSH and CDR2 LQKENI. CDR3 length: 15 residues. Trimming stripped 0 bases from V and 5 bases from J, with 13 bases between. TCRdb fed the 5' RACE reads into MiXCR, producing one record per CDR3 protein. The repertoire holds about 340,000 distinct CDR3 sequences, 10% to 15% seen once, with 20% to 25% in the top ten. General study results and limits: Pre-infection memory carried some responding clones, suggesting that cross-reactive memory joined.

In its sample, this clonotype was seen many times. Its specificity is not known. The specimen was PBMCs or a T cell subset sorted from them (not recorded which). This chain uses TRBV18 with TRBJ2-5; D not resolved. The clonotype was recovered from a young man who had mild COVID-19 (a few samples of this study predate the infection). Cell type and time point are not known. In DNA form, the CDR3 reads TGTGCCAGCTCACCACCCGATACCGGTGGGGAGACCCAGTACTTC. Translated, it gives CASSPPDTGGETQYF.